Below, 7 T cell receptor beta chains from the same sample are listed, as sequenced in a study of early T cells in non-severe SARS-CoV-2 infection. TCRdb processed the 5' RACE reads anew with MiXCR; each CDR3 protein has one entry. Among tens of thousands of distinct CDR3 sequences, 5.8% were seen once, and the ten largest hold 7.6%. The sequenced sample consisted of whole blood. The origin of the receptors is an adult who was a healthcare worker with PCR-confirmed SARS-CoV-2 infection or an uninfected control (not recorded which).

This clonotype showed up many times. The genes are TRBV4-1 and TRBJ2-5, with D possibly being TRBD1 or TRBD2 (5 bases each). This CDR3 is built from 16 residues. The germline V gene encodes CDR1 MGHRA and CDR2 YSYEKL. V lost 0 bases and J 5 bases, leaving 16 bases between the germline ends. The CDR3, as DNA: TGCGCCAGCAGCCAAGATAGTTCTGGGGGTTTGGAGACCCAGTACTTC. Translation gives CASSQDSSGGLETQYF.

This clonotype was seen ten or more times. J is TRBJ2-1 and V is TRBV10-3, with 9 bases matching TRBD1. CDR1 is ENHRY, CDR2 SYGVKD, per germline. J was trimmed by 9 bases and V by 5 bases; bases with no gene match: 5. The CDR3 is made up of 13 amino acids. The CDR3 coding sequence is TGTGCCATCAGTCGACAGGGGGGAGGTGAGCAGTTCTTC. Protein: CAISRQGGGEQFF.

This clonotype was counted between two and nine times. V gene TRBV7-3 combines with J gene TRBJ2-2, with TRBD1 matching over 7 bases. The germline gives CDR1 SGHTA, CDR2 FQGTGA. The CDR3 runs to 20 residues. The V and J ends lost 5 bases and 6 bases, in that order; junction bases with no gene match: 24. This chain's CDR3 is CASSPFRPRTLTGTAGELFF. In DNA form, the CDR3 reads TGTGCCAGCAGCCCATTCCGCCCGCGGACCTTGACAGGGACGGCCGGGGAGCTGTTTTTT.

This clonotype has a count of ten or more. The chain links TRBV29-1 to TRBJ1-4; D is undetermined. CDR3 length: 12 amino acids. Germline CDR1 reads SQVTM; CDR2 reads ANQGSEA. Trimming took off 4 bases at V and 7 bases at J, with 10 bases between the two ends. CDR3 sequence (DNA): TGCAGCGTTGCCCAAGTGGGTGAAAAACTGTTTTTT. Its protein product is CSVAQVGEKLFF.

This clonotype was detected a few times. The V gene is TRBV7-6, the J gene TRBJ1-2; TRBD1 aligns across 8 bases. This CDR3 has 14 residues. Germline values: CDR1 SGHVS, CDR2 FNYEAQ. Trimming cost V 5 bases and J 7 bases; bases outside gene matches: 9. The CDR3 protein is CASSPQGARGGYTF. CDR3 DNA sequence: TGTGCCAGCAGCCCCCAGGGGGCGCGCGGTGGCTACACCTTC.

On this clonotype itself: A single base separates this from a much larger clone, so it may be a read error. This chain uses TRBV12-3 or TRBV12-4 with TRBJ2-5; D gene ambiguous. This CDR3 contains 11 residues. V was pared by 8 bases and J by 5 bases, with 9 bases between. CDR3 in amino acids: CASCQGETQYF. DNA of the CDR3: TGTGCCAGCTGCCAAGGGGAGACCCAGTACTTC.

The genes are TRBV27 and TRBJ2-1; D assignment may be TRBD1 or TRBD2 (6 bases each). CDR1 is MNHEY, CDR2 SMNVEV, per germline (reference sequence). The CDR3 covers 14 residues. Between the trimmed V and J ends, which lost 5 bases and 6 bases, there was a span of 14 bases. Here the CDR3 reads CASSPAEGGNEQFF. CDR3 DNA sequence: TGTGCCAGCAGTCCCGCGGAGGGGGGCAATGAGCAGTTCTTC.